Detailed here is one TCR beta chain. Its specificity is not known. The PCR made use of 60 Vbeta and 13 Jbeta primers. Profiling relied on immunoSEQ multiplex PCR, and the TCRdb table lists in-frame clones only, not all of them. This table has over 150,000 clones, around 64% appearing once. V was trimmed by 5 bases and J by 4 bases, leaving 11 bases between them. The CDR3 consists of 14 residues. Looked up from germline, CDR1 is LNHDA and CDR2 is SQIVND (reference sequence). This record belongs to a study of cytomegalovirus exposure and HLA in healthy donors. On the study more broadly: From donors who were HLA-typed, an early data release held 80 million or so unique TCRs.

Study-wide points: Later analysis suggested most CMV-associated TCR beta chains were HLA-restricted.

The chain recombines TRBV19 with TRBJ1-4; the D is unclear. Sequencing input: PBMCs. The TCR originated in a woman aged 30 to 39 in good health and CMV-seronegative. CDR3 residues: CASSPMRSNEKLFF. The CDR3 DNA reads as TGTGCCAGTAGTCCCATGAGGAGTAATGAAAAACTGTTTTTT.